This is a list of T cell receptor beta chains from one sample in a study of shared clonotypes between healthy human individuals. Libraries were prepared by immunoSEQ multiplex PCR; TCRdb keeps only in-frame clonotypes and omits some of them. The sample lists over a million clones, approximately 68% occurring once. Specimen: memory CD4+ T cells sorted from blood. Every receptor here comes from a man younger than 30 in good health. The CDR3 runs from the conserved cysteine through the conserved F or W. A D gene is named only where the DNA matches it firmly. Not every row has a clone size; where given, it reads once, few, many or a size class.

j_call | clone_size | d_call | v_call | cdr3_nt | cdr3_aa
TRBJ2-2 | NA | NA | TRBV2 | TGTGCCAGCAGTGTCCAGGGTGGGACCGGGGAGCTGTTTTTT | CASSVQGGTGELFF
TRBJ2-3 | NA | TRBD2 | TRBV10-2 | TGCGCCACCGGACTAGCAGGAACAGATACGCAGTATTTT | CATGLAGTDTQYF
TRBJ2-3 | NA | NA | TRBV25-1 | TGTGCCAGCAGTGTGGCAGGGTCAGATACGCAGTATTTT | CASSVAGSDTQYF
TRBJ1-2 | NA | NA | TRBV6-1 | TGTGCCAGCAGTGACAGCCTCTATGGCTACACCTTC | CASSDSLYGYTF
TRBJ2-3 | few | TRBD2 | TRBV5-1 | TGCGCCAGCAGCCGTGGCACTAGCGGCGTAACAGATACGCAGTATTTT | CASSRGTSGVTDTQYF
TRBJ1-3 | NA | TRBD1 | TRBV7-9 | TGTGCCAGCAGCTTTCCCCCACAGGGGGGGGGAAACACCATATATTTT | CASSFPPQGGGNTIYF
TRBJ2-5 | once | NA | TRBV7-7 | TGTGCTAGCAGCGTACAGGGGACTTCTGAGACCCAGTACTTC | CASSVQGTSETQYF
TRBJ2-7 | NA | TRBD2 | TRBV6-5 | TGTGCCAGCAGTTACGGTCTAGCGGGAGGTATGTACGAGCAGTACTTC | CASSYGLAGGMYEQYF
TRBJ2-3 | NA | TRBD2 | TRBV5-4 | TGTGCCAGCAGCCCGGGACTAGCGGGAGGAATAGCAGATACGCAGTATTTT | CASSPGLAGGIADTQYF
TRBJ2-1 | NA | TRBD2 | TRBV19 | TGTGCCAGTAGTGGTGGTCTAGCGGGGTCCTACAATGAGCAGTTCTTC | CASSGGLAGSYNEQFF